The next 18 T cell receptor beta chains were all read from a single sample in a study of early T cells in non-severe SARS-CoV-2 infection. TCRdb reanalysed the 5' RACE reads using MiXCR and keeps one entry per CDR3 protein. The sample lists fewer than 75,000 distinct CDR3 sequences, less than 20% occurring once. The sequenced sample was whole blood, obtained at baseline. These receptors originate from an adult who was a healthcare worker with PCR-confirmed SARS-CoV-2 infection or an uninfected control (not recorded which).

The chain combines TRBV6-6 with TRBJ1-1; TRBD1 aligns across 8 bases. V lost 10 bases to trimming and J lost 1 base; unmatched junction nucleotides: 8. Germline V CDR1 and CDR2: MNHNY, SVGAGI (reference sequence). This CDR3 comprises 14 residues. The CDR3 sequence: CATYGDRRNTEAFF. Written as DNA, the CDR3 is TGTGCCACCTACGGGGACAGGCGGAACACTGAAGCTTTCTTT.

V and J are TRBV29-1 and TRBJ2-3, with 8 nucleotides matching TRBD2. J gave up 3 bases and V 3 bases, and 5 bases lay outside the gene matches. Germline V gives CDR1 SQVTM, CDR2 ANQGSEA. The CDR3 loop spans 14 amino acids. The CDR3 bases are TGCAGCGTTGATATGCGGGGGGCAACAGATACGCAGTATTTT. It encodes CSVDMRGATDTQYF.

Note on this clonotype: A much larger clone differs from this one at a single base, so this may be a read error. The chain employs TRBV10-3 and TRBJ2-1; 8 positions match TRBD1. In germline, CDR1 is ENHRY, CDR2 SYGVKD. CDR3 length: 16 amino acids. CDR3 bases: TGTGCCATCAGTGACCGGGACAGGAGCTTTTACAATGAGAAGTTCTTC. Its translation is CAISDRDRSFYNEKFF.

The chain is built from TRBV4-3 and TRBJ1-2; 7 nucleotides agree with TRBD1. V trimming: 0 bases; J trimming: 2 bases; junction bases outside the gene matches: 6. The CDR3 runs to 16 residues. Per the germline V gene, CDR1 is LGHNA and CDR2 is YSLEER. CDR3 sequence (DNA): TGCGCCAGCAGCCAAGATCCCCAGGGGGGCAACTATGGCTACACCTTC. Translated, it gives CASSQDPQGGNYGYTF.

This clonotype was counted only a few times. This chain uses TRBV5-1 with TRBJ2-7; the D call may be TRBD1 or TRBD2 (5 bases each). Germline V CDR1 and CDR2: SGHRS, YFSETQ. The CDR3 extends over 15 amino acids. The V and J ends lost 0 bases and 0 bases respectively, with 10 bases between them. CDR3 loop: CASSLDGTTSYEQYF. The CDR3 bases are TGCGCCAGCAGCTTGGATGGGACCACCTCCTACGAGCAGTACTTC. Variable domain in full (rest from reference TRBV5-1 and TRBJ2-7): KAGVTQTPRYLIKTRGQQVTLSCSPISGHRSVSWYQQTPGQGLQFLFEYFSETQRNKGNFPGRFSGRQFSNSRSEMNVSTLELGDSALYLCASSLDGTTSYEQYFGPGTRLTVT.

This clonotype was seen repeatedly, ten times or more. The chain links TRBV7-6 to TRBJ2-7; the D gene is possibly TRBD1 (6 bases). The CDR3 is 14 residues long. Germline V gives CDR1 SGHVS, CDR2 FNYEAQ. The V gene lost 4 bases and the J gene lost 2 bases, with 12 bases spanning the gap. In DNA form, the CDR3 reads TGTGCCAGCAGCTCACAGACAGGACCCTACGAGCAGTACTTC. It translates to CASSSQTGPYEQYF.

This clonotype has at least ten counts. The chain carries TRBV6-6 and TRBJ2-7; TRBD1 aligns across 7 bases. This CDR3 is built from 14 residues. From germline, CDR1 is MNHNY and CDR2 SVGAGI (reference sequence). V lost 2 bases, J lost 5 bases, and 6 bases stayed unmatched. The CDR3 region has the DNA TGTGCCAGCAGTTACGAGGGGGCCGGCGACGAGCAGTACTTC. Amino acid sequence: CASSYEGAGDEQYF.

This clonotype appeared a few times. V gene TRBV4-3 combines with J gene TRBJ2-1; 13 bases map to TRBD2. V shed 4 bases and J 1 base; nucleotides not matched to a gene: 7. Germline lookup yields CDR1 LGHNA and CDR2 YSLEER. The CDR3 is made up of 18 amino acids. The CDR3 DNA follows: TGCGCCAGCAGCCCGAGGACTAGCGGGAGCGGATCCTACAATGAGCAGTTCTTC. It is translated as CASSPRTSGSGSYNEQFF.

This clonotype appeared a few times. This rearrangement joins TRBV12-3 or TRBV12-4 to TRBJ2-3; no clear D gene. This CDR3 contains 16 residues. V lost 0 bases, J lost 1 base, and 11 bases lay in between. In nucleotides, the CDR3 is TGTGCCAGCAGTTTAGCGGGGTGGATCGGCACAGATACGCAGTATTTT. Translating gives CASSLAGWIGTDTQYF.

The chain joins TRBV11-2 to TRBJ2-1, with D perhaps TRBD1 or TRBD2 (5 bases each). This CDR3 spans 15 amino acids. Trimming removed 6 bases from V and 7 bases from J, with 19 bases in between. Per germline, CDR1 SGHAT and CDR2 FQNNGV. The CDR3 coding sequence is TGTGCCAGCAGACCTCGGACCGGGACGGATAATGAGCAGTTCTTC. Translation: CASRPRTGTDNEQFF. Drawing the rest from reference TRBV11-2 and TRBJ2-1, the complete variable domain is EAGVAQSPRYKIIEKRQSVAFWCNPISGHATLYWYQQILGQGPKLLIQFQNNGVVDDSQLPKDRFSAERLKGVDSTLKIQPAKLEDSAVYLCASRPRTGTDNEQFFGPGTRLTVL.

J is TRBJ1-6 and V is TRBV12-3 or TRBV12-4; D is undetermined. Trimming pared 6 bases from V and 7 bases from J, leaving 10 bases between. The CDR3 is made up of 13 amino acids. The CDR3 spells CASRPSSNSPLHF. In nucleotides, the CDR3 is TGTGCCAGCAGGCCGTCTTCGAATTCACCCCTCCACTTT.

This chain uses TRBV20-1 with TRBJ2-7, with TRBD2 matching over 7 bases. Germline assignment: CDR1 DFQATT and CDR2 SNEGSKA (reference sequence). The CDR3 is made up of 14 amino acids. Germline trimming cut 3 bases from V and 5 bases from J; bases unmatched to any gene: 10. The DNA of the CDR3 is TGCAGTGCTAGGGCCATGGCGGGAGTGCACGAGCAGTACTTC. Protein product: CSARAMAGVHEQYF.

The sample holds a few counts of this clonotype. The V and J genes are TRBV5-1 and TRBJ1-1; D might be TRBD1 (5 bases). Trimming took 6 bases from V and 3 from J, leaving 18 bases between them. This CDR3 is 15 amino acids long. The germline V gene has CDR1 SGHRS and CDR2 YFSETQ. In DNA form, the CDR3 reads TGCGCCAGCAAGCAGGGAAGGGTTTTGGACACTGAAGCTTTCTTT. Residues: CASKQGRVLDTEAFF.

The rearrangement uses TRBV25-1 and TRBJ1-6; the D is unclear. The V end was cut by 2 bases, the J end by 7 bases, with 9 bases between. Looked up from germline, CDR1 is MGHDK and CDR2 is SYGVNS. The length of the CDR3 is 14 residues. The CDR3 protein is CASSESDGNSPLHF. For the CDR3, the DNA is TGTGCCAGCAGTGAAAGCGACGGGAATTCACCCCTCCACTTT.

This rearrangement joins TRBV7-8 to TRBJ1-2, with D perhaps TRBD1 (6 bases). Per the germline V gene, CDR1 is SGHVS and CDR2 is FQNEAQ. The V gene lost 1 base and the J gene lost 1 base, with 10 bases spanning the gap. CDR3 length: 15 residues. The CDR3 sequence is CASSLGGQVNYGYTF. For the CDR3, the DNA is TGTGCCAGCAGCTTAGGGGGACAAGTTAACTATGGCTACACCTTC.

This clonotype was seen repeatedly, ten times or more. The gene calls are TRBV9 and TRBJ1-2; D gene ambiguous. V was trimmed by 4 bases and J by 2 bases, leaving 18 bases between them. The V gene's germline CDR1 is SGDLS and CDR2 YYNGEE. The CDR3 spans 16 residues. The CDR3 DNA is TGTGCCAGCAGCCCTCCGTCGGGCACAGTAAACTATGGCTACACCTTC. Translated: CASSPPSGTVNYGYTF.

This clonotype was counted only a few times. V usage is TRBV20-1 and J usage is TRBJ1-2; tentatively, D is TRBD1 (6 bases). CDR1 is DFQATT and CDR2 is SNEGSKA in the germline V gene (reference sequence). Between the trimmed V and J ends, which lost 3 bases and 4 bases, there was a span of 15 bases. This CDR3 has 14 residues. This chain's CDR3 is CSASRQATFYGYTF. CDR3 coding DNA: TGCAGTGCTAGTCGACAGGCGACCTTCTATGGCTACACCTTC.

The chain combines TRBV2 with TRBJ2-3; D gene ambiguous. This CDR3 has 12 amino acids. The V gene lost 1 base and the J gene lost 4 bases, with 3 bases spanning the gap. Germline assignment: CDR1 SNHLY and CDR2 FYNNEI. The CDR3 spells CASSEGPDTQYF. The CDR3 nucleotides are TGTGCCAGCAGTGAAGGCCCAGATACGCAGTATTTT.